This T cell receptor beta chain was identified during a study of CD8 T cells in Susac syndrome. To note about this clonotype: No antigen is known for it.

The study, taken as a whole, reports: The study recognized that its TCR sequencing and HLA analysis covered a relatively small number of individuals.

Reverse transcription of roughly 0.45 to 1 ug RNA was carried out with random hexamers. Multiplex PCR with immunoSEQ amplified the TCR beta CDR3 across 54 Vbeta and 13 Jbeta. TCRdb re-called the immunoSEQ multiplex PCR reads with MiXCR, one entry per CDR3 protein. Here the sample spans about 150,000 distinct CDR3 sequences, 95% to 97% being singletons. After removal of 6 bases from V and 1 base from J, the junction contained 5 bases not matched to a gene. CDR3 length equals 14 residues. Germline V CDR1 and CDR2: ENHRY, SYGVKD. The chain employs TRBV10-3 and TRBJ1-1; the match to TRBD1 covers 7 bases. This TCR was sampled from a human donor with Susac syndrome. Material: CD4+ T cells from PBMCs. Written as DNA, the CDR3 is TGTGCCATCAGCGGGACAGAATCGAACACTGAAGCTTTCTTT. This encodes CAISGTESNTEAFF.